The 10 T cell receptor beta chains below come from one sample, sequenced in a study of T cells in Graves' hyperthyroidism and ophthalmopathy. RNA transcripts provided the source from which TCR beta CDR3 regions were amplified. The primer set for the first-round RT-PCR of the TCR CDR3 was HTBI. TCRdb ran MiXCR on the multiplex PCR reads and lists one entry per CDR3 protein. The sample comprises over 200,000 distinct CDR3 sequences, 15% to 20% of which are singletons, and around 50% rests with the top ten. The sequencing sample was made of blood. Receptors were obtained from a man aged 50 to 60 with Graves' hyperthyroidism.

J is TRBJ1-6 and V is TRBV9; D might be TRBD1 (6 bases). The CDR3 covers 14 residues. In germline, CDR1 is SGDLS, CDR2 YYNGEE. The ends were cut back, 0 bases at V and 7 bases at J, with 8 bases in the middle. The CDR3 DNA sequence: TGTGCCAGCAGCGTAGGGGGGGCAAATTCACCCCTCCACTTT. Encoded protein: CASSVGGANSPLHF.

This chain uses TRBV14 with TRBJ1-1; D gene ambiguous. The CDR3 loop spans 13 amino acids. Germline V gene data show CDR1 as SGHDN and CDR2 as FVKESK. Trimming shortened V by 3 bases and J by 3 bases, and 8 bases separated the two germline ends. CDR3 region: CASSHAVDTEAFF. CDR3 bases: TGTGCCAGCAGCCATGCTGTGGACACTGAAGCTTTCTTT.

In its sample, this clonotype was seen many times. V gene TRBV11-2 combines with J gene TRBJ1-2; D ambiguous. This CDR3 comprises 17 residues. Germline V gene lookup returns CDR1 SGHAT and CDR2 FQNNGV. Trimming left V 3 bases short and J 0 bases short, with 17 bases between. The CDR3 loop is CASSLVRVQEANYGYTF. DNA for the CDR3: TGTGCCAGCAGCTTGGTCCGTGTGCAGGAAGCTAACTATGGCTACACCTTC.

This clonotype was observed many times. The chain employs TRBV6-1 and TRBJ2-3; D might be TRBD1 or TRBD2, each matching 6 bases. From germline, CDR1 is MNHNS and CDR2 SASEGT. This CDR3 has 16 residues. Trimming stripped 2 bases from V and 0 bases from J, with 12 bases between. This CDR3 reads CASSEQWGASTDTQYF. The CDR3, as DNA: TGTGCCAGCAGTGAACAATGGGGGGCGAGCACAGATACGCAGTATTTT.

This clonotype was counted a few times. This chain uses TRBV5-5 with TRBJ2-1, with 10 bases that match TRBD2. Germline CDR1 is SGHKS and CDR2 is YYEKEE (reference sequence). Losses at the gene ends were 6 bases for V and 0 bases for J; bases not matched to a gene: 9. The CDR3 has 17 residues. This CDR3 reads CASTSTSGQTSYNEQFF. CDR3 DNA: TGTGCCAGCACATCGACTAGCGGGCAGACCTCCTACAATGAGCAGTTCTTC.

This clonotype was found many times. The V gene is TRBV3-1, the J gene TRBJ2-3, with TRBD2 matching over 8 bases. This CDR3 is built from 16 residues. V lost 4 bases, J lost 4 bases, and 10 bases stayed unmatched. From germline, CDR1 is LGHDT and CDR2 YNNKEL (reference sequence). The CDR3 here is CASSPLGAGGSDTQYF. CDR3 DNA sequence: TGTGCCAGCAGCCCCCTGGGGGCGGGAGGATCAGATACGCAGTATTTT.

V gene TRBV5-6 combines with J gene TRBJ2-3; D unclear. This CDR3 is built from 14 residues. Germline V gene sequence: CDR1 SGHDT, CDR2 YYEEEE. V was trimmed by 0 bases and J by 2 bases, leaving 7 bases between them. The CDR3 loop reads CASSLGQVTDTQYF. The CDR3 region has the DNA TGTGCCAGCAGCTTGGGGCAGGTCACAGATACGCAGTATTTT.

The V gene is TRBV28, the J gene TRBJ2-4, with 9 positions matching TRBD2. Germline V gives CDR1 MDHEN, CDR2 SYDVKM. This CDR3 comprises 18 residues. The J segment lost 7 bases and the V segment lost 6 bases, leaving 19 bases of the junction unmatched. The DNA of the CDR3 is TGTGCCAGCAGGAGACTGGCGGGAGGGGGGGGGGGGGGGAACATTCAGTACTTC. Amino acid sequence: CASRRLAGGGGGGNIQYF. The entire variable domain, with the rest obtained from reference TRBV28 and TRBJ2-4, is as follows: DVKVTQSSRYLVKRTGEKVFLECVQDMDHENMFWYRQDPGLGLRLIYFSYDVKMKEKGDIPEGYSVSREKKERFSLILESASTNQTSMYLCASRRLAGGGGGGNIQYFGAGTRLSVL.

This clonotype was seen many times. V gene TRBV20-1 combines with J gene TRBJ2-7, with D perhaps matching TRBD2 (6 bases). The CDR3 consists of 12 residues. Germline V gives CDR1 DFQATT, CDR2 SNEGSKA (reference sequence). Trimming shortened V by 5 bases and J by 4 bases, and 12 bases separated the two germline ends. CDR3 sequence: CSAHPGGYEQYF. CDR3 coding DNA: TGCAGTGCTCACCCCGGGGGTTACGAGCAGTACTTC.

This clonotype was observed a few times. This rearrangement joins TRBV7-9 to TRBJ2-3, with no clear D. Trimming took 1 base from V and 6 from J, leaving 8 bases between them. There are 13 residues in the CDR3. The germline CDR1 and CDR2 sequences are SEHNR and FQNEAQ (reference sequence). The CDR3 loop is CASSLEGSDTQYF. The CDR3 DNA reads TGTGCCAGCAGCTTAGAAGGGTCGGATACGCAGTATTTT. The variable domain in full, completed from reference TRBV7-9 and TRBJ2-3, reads DTGVSQNPRHKITKRGQNVTFRCDPISEHNRLYWYRQTLGQGPEFLTYFQNEAQLEKSRLLSDRFSAERPKGSFSTLEIQRTEQGDSAMYLCASSLEGSDTQYFGPGTRLTVL.